This TCR beta chain was recorded in a study of CD8+ T cells in alopecia areata. Study conclusions and caveats: Numerous clones, expanded in lesions, remained in scalp and blood during tofacitinib. Normal scalp had lower clonality than lesional scalp, with alopecia totalis/universalis lesions showing this most strongly. Tofacitinib significantly lowered scalp clonality and expanded CD8+ clones among the top 100.

The CDR3 consists of 12 residues. After removal of 7 bases from V and 2 bases from J, the junction contained 5 bases not matched to a gene. CDR1 and CDR2 from the germline V gene are SQVTM and ANQGSEA. The sample holds a few counts of this clone. Its antigen remains unidentified. The same CDR3 is also encoded by other DNA sequences in this sample. The authors extracted RNA and reverse transcribed it into cDNA as the sequencing template. Clones were sequenced by immunoSEQ multiplex PCR, and TCRdb holds only the in-frame ones, with some missing. The table has about 190,000 clones, 50% to 60% seen once. Treatment in this sample: oral pan-JAK inhibitor, 5-10 mg twice daily.

The sample in question was CD4+ T cells sorted from blood, obtained at week 4, from a patient treated with tofacitinib. This clonotype was obtained from a human donor with alopecia areata. The gene calls are TRBV29-1 and TRBJ2-7; 7 bases line up with TRBD1. The CDR3 bases are TGCAGCGCCCGAGGGGGCCCCTACGAGCAGTACTTC. Amino acids: CSARGGPYEQYF.